These 25 T cell receptor beta chains came from one sample sequenced in a study of blood T cells in healthy people across ages. A sample-barcoded 5' primer and a J-beta primer mix were used in a second PCR of roughly 7 to 11 cycles. TCRdb called the 5' RACE reads again in MiXCR, with one record for every CDR3 protein. The table includes about 770,000 distinct CDR3 sequences, approximately 44% detected once. The sample taken for sequencing was blood. Receptors originate from a man in his sixties in good health.

The chain carries TRBV29-1 and TRBJ2-5; weak D call: TRBD1 (6 bases). The CDR3 contains 13 residues. CDR1 is SQVTM and CDR2 is ANQGSEA in the germline V gene. V was cut by 5 bases and J by 5 bases, with 15 bases left in between. The CDR3 nucleotides are TGCAGCGTTTACAGGGCTGGGGAGGAGACCCAGTACTTC. This gives the protein CSVYRAGEETQYF.

This clonotype was observed a few times. The chain employs TRBV4-1 and TRBJ2-5; 10 bases fit TRBD2. The CDR3 contains 17 residues. Germline V CDR1 and CDR2: MGHRA, YSYEKL. V was pared by 3 bases and J by 2 bases, with 9 bases of the junction left unmatched. The CDR3 coding sequence is TGCGCCAGCAGCCACTCCTTTAGCGGGGGGCAGCAAGAGACCCAGTACTTC. Its protein is CASSHSFSGGQQETQYF.

This clonotype showed up just a few times. The chain uses TRBV2 and TRBJ2-4; 7 positions match TRBD2. V was pared by 7 bases and J by 13 bases, with 19 bases of the junction left unmatched. The CDR3 contains 15 residues. CDR1 is SNHLY, CDR2 FYNNEI, per germline. CDR3 sequence: CASKYRDYEESEQYF. In DNA, the CDR3 is TGTGCCAGCAAGTACCGGGACTACGAGGAGTCGGAGCAGTACTTC.

This chain joins TRBV7-9 and TRBJ2-1, with 7 bases fitting TRBD2. The CDR3 is made up of 15 amino acids. Per germline, CDR1 SEHNR and CDR2 FQNEAQ (reference sequence). Germline trimming cut 5 bases from V and 0 bases from J; bases unmatched to any gene: 4. CDR3 region: CASSRRTSSYNEQFF. The CDR3 DNA reads TGTGCCAGCAGCCGCCGGACTAGCTCCTACAATGAGCAGTTCTTC.

The genes are TRBV6-2 or TRBV6-3 and TRBJ1-1, with D unclear. Looked up from germline, CDR1 is MNHEY and CDR2 is SVGEGT. V lost 6 bases and J 6 bases, leaving 14 bases between the germline ends. This CDR3 is 13 amino acids long. The DNA of the CDR3 is TGTGCCAGCAGCGCCGGGAGACGGGCTGAAGCTTTCTTT. Protein product: CASSAGRRAEAFF.

The rearrangement links TRBV4-3 to TRBJ2-3; 10 positions agree with TRBD2. The germline V gene encodes CDR1 LGHNA and CDR2 YSLEER. The CDR3 has 16 amino acids. V lost 4 bases to trimming and J lost 3 bases; unmatched junction nucleotides: 7. Written as DNA, the CDR3 is TGCGCCAGCAGCCCCGAACTAGCGGGGACAACAGATACGCAGTATTTT. Translating gives CASSPELAGTTDTQYF.

This clonotype was recorded a few times. The chain couples TRBV13 to TRBJ2-3; no firm D call. Trimming left V 1 base short and J 6 bases short, with 5 bases between. The CDR3 is made up of 12 amino acids. From germline, CDR1 is PRHDT and CDR2 FYEKMQ (reference sequence). The CDR3, as DNA: TGTGCCAGCAGCTTAGATCAGGATACGCAGTATTTT. Protein product: CASSLDQDTQYF. The whole variable domain, filled in from reference TRBV13 and TRBJ2-3, reads AAGVIQSPRHLIKEKRETATLKCYPIPRHDTVYWYQQGPGQDPQFLISFYEKMQSDKGSIPDRFSAQQFSDYHSELNMSSLELGDSALYFCASSLDQDTQYFGPGTRLTVL.

There are a few counts of this clonotype. This may come from a read error, since a much larger clone is one base off. V is TRBV6-2 or TRBV6-3 and J is TRBJ2-3; D unclear. The CDR3 has 11 amino acids. Trimming shortened V by 2 bases and J by 4 bases, and 1 base separated the two germline ends. CDR1 is MNHEY, CDR2 SVGEGT, per germline. CDR3 nucleotide sequence: TGTGCCAGCAGTTACCCAGATACGCAGTATTTT. Encoded protein: CASSYPDTQYF.

The J gene is TRBJ2-5, the V gene TRBV20-1; TRBD1 might be the D (6 bases). The germline CDR1 and CDR2 sequences are DFQATT and SNEGSKA (reference sequence). The CDR3 contains 13 residues. The ends were cut back, 5 bases at V and 7 bases at J, with 17 bases in the middle. Here the CDR3 reads CSAGQTARGTQYF. The CDR3 DNA follows: TGCAGTGCTGGTCAGACTGCCAGGGGGACCCAGTACTTC.

The sample holds a few counts of this clonotype. This chain connects TRBV7-9 to TRBJ1-2; D not certain. Germline CDR1 SEHNR, CDR2 FQNEAQ (reference sequence). The germline V and J ends were trimmed by 5 bases and 6 bases, with 13 bases remaining between them. CDR3 size: 13 residues. The CDR3 DNA is TGTGCCAGCAGCCAGCCGGGGAGGGATGGCTACACCTTC. It translates to CASSQPGRDGYTF.

There are many counts of this clonotype. The V and J genes are TRBV12-3 or TRBV12-4 and TRBJ2-4; 9 nucleotides line up with TRBD1. CDR3 size: 14 residues. V was pared by 7 bases and J by 6 bases, with 7 bases of the junction left unmatched. CDR3 loop: CASTLDRGGNIQYF. The CDR3 coding sequence is TGTGCCAGCACCCTAGACAGGGGGGGAAACATTCAGTACTTC.

V is TRBV3-1 and J is TRBJ2-7, with 14 nucleotides matching TRBD2. Trimming took 4 bases from V and 5 from J; bases not matched to a gene: 10. The germline gives CDR1 LGHDT, CDR2 YNNKEL (reference sequence). This CDR3 spans 17 amino acids. The DNA for the CDR3 is TGTGCCAGCAGCCCGACTAGCGGGGGGGCTTACAGCAACGAGCAGTACTTC. Translated: CASSPTSGGAYSNEQYF.

This clonotype was detected a few times. The chain combines TRBV29-1 with TRBJ2-5; TRBD1 agrees at 8 bases. Looked up from germline, CDR1 is SQVTM and CDR2 is ANQGSEA. The CDR3 runs 13 residues. V shed 3 bases and J 5 bases; nucleotides not matched to a gene: 5. CDR3 region: CSVDRTGQETQYF. The CDR3 bases are TGCAGCGTTGATCGGACAGGGCAGGAGACCCAGTACTTC.

The gene calls are TRBV2 and TRBJ1-2, with 9 bases fitting TRBD1. V shed 7 bases, J shed 8 bases, and the junction held 8 bases outside the gene matches. The CDR3 runs 13 residues. Per the germline V gene, CDR1 is SNHLY and CDR2 is FYNNEI. The CDR3 here is CASIPGQGGGYTF. The CDR3, as DNA: TGTGCCAGCATTCCGGGACAGGGAGGAGGCTACACCTTC.

Concerning this clonotype itself: A much larger clone is a single base away; this may be a read error. The V call is TRBV7-2, the J call TRBJ2-4; D is ambiguous. V lost 4 bases and J 5 bases, leaving 9 bases between the germline ends. This CDR3 comprises 13 residues. Germline assignment: CDR1 SGHTA and CDR2 FQGNSA. The CDR3 DNA reads TGTGCCAGCAGCTCGACCGTCCAAAACATTCAGTACTTC. This sequence encodes CASSSTVQNIQYF.

The J gene is TRBJ2-1, the V gene TRBV27, with a tentative D call TRBD2 (6 bases). This CDR3 is 13 amino acids long. Germline V CDR1 and CDR2: MNHEY, SMNVEV (reference sequence). Trimming shortened V by 2 bases and J by 6 bases, and 8 bases separated the two germline ends. The CDR3 protein is CASSLGGFNEQFF. In nucleotides, the CDR3 is TGTGCCAGCAGTTTAGGAGGGTTCAATGAGCAGTTCTTC.

The chain joins TRBV2 to TRBJ2-4; D gene unclear. The J call is uncertain, as TRBJ2-7 better fits the DNA end. The CDR3 has 14 residues. Per the germline V gene, CDR1 is SNHLY and CDR2 is FYNNEI. In DNA form, the CDR3 reads TGTGCCAGCAGTGAGAGATATGGGGACTACGAGCAGTACTTC. It encodes CASSERYGDYEQYF.

The V call is TRBV20-1, the J call TRBJ1-6; possible D gene TRBD1, 6 bases. Deletions cut 3 bases from V and 8 bases from J, with 11 bases between. The CDR3 runs 13 residues. Per germline, CDR1 DFQATT and CDR2 SNEGSKA (reference sequence). The chain's CDR3 is CSARAAGDSPLHF. DNA of the CDR3: TGCAGTGCTAGGGCGGCAGGGGATTCACCCCTCCACTTT.

J is TRBJ1-2 and V is TRBV9; no clear D. Germline V gene data show CDR1 as SGDLS and CDR2 as YYNGEE. Trimming pared 0 bases from V and 3 bases from J, leaving 9 bases between. The CDR3 sequence is 14 residues long. The chain's CDR3 is CASSVDEWDYGYTF. Here the CDR3 DNA reads TGTGCCAGCAGCGTAGATGAGTGGGACTATGGCTACACCTTC.

The chain has TRBV25-1 and TRBJ1-6; TRBD1 might be the D (6 bases). The CDR3 contains 13 residues. V was clipped by 8 bases and J by 7 bases, with 12 bases between them. Per germline, CDR1 MGHDK and CDR2 SYGVNS. As DNA, the CDR3 is TGTGCCAGCCAGACAGGAGCGAATTCACCCCTCCACTTT. It specifies CASQTGANSPLHF. Based on the CDR3 plus reference TRBV25-1 and TRBJ1-6, the full variable domain is EADIYQTPRYLVIGTGKKITLECSQTMGHDKMYWYQQDPGMELHLIHYSYGVNSTEKGDLSSESTVSRIRTEHFPLTLESARPSHTSQYLCASQTGANSPLHFGNGTRLTVT.

The chain employs TRBV9 and TRBJ2-1; TRBD1 matches 7 bases. Trimming cost V 8 bases and J 2 bases; bases outside gene matches: 10. This CDR3 spans 15 amino acids. The germline V gene encodes CDR1 SGDLS and CDR2 YYNGEE. CDR3 bases: TGTGCCAGTTCGGACAGGCAATCCCCCTACAATGAGCAGTTCTTC. Amino acid sequence: CASSDRQSPYNEQFF.

The chain links TRBV4-3 to TRBJ1-1; D remains ambiguous. The CDR3 length is 15 residues. The germline gives CDR1 LGHNA, CDR2 YSLEER. V gave up 0 bases and J gave up 1 base, with 9 bases separating them. CDR3 in amino acids: CASSQDRQQNTEAFF. The CDR3 DNA reads TGCGCCAGCAGCCAAGATCGTCAGCAGAACACTGAAGCTTTCTTT.

Points on this clonotype: A read error may account for a junction end that differs from germline. This chain links TRBV12-3 or TRBV12-4 with TRBJ2-7, with 7 nucleotides matching TRBD1. The CDR3 loop spans 15 amino acids. CDR3 sequence reads: CAGSHSTGDSYEQYF. The CDR3 bases are TGTGCCGGCAGTCATTCCACAGGGGACTCCTACGAGCAGTACTTC.

This chain links TRBV5-1 with TRBJ1-4, with 7 bases identical to TRBD1. The CDR3 totals 15 residues. V lost 4 bases to trimming and J lost 7 bases; unmatched junction nucleotides: 10. Looked up from germline, CDR1 is SGHRS and CDR2 is YFSETQ. CDR3 bases: TGCGCCAGCAGCCTAACCGGGACAGTAGGTGAAAAACTGTTTTTT. Translated, it gives CASSLTGTVGEKLFF.

This clonotype was seen a few times. The chain couples TRBV6-2 or TRBV6-3 to TRBJ2-1; D gene ambiguous. The CDR3 totals 15 residues. Trimming took 5 bases from V and 6 from J, leaving 17 bases between them. CDR1 and CDR2 (germline): MNHEY, SVGEGT. The CDR3 loop is CASSPGLARINEQFF. The CDR3 nucleotides are TGTGCCAGCAGTCCCGGGCTGGCGCGGATCAATGAGCAGTTCTTC.